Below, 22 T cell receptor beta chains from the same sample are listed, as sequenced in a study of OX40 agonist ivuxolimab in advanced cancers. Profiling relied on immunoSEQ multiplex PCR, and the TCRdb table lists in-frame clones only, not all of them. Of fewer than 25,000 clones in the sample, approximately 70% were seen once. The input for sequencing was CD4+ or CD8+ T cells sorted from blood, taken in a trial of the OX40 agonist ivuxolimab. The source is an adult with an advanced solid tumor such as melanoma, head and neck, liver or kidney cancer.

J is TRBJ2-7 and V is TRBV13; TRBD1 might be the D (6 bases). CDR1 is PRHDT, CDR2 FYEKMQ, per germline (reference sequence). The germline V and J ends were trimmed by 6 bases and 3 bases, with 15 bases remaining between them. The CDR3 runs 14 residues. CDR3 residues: CASRPRTDSYEQYF. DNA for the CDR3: TGTGCCAGCAGGCCGAGGACGGACAGCTACGAGCAGTACTTC.

The chain's CDR3 is CASSLAQKGGFGEKLFF. CDR3 coding DNA: TGTGCCAGCAGCTTAGCCCAGAAAGGGGGCTTTGGGGAAAAACTGTTTTTT. The chain joins TRBV11-2 to TRBJ1-4; 7 bases line up with TRBD1. This CDR3 comprises 17 residues. Germline CDR1 SGHAT, CDR2 FQNNGV. Unmatched junction bases numbered 13, after V lost 1 base and J lost 8 bases.

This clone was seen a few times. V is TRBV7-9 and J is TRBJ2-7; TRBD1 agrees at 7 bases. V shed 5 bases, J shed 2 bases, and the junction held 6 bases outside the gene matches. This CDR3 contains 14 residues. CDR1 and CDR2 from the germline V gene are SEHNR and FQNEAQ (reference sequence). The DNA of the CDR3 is TGTGCCAGCAGCCCCCGGGACAGTACCTACGAGCAGTACTTC. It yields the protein CASSPRDSTYEQYF.

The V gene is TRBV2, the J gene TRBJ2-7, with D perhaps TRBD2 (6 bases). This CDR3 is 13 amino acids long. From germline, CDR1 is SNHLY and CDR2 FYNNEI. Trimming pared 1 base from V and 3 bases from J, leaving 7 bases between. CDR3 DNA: TGTGCCAGCAGTGAAGGCGGGAACTACGAGCAGTACTTC. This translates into CASSEGGNYEQYF.

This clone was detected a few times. CDR3 nucleotide sequence: TGTGCCAGCAGCTTAGCGGCGAGAACACCTTCTACTGAAGCTTTCTTT. Encoded protein: CASSLAARTPSTEAFF. J is TRBJ1-1 and V is TRBV7-9; D gene unclear. V was cut by 0 bases and J by 5 bases, with 16 bases left in between. Germline assignment: CDR1 SEHNR and CDR2 FQNEAQ (reference sequence). The CDR3 has 16 residues.

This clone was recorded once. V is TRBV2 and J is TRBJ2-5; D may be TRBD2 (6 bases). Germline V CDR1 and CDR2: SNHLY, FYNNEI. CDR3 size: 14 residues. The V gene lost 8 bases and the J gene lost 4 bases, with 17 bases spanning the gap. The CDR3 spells CASSRDSKGETQYF. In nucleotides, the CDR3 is TGTGCCAGCTCTCGGGACTCAAAGGGAGAGACCCAGTACTTC. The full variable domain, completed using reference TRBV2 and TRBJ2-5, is EPEVTQTPSHQVTQMGQEVILRCVPISNHLYFYWYRQILGQKVEFLVSFYNNEISEKSEIFDDQFSVERPDGSNFTLKIRSTKLEDSAMYFCASSRDSKGETQYFGPGTRLLVL.

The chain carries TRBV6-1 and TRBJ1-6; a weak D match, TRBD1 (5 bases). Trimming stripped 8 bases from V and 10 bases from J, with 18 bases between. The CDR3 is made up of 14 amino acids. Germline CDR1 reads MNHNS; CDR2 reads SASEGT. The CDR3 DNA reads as TGTGCCAGCTTGCTAACGGGGACGGAGTCACCCCTCCACTTT. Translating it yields CASLLTGTESPLHF.

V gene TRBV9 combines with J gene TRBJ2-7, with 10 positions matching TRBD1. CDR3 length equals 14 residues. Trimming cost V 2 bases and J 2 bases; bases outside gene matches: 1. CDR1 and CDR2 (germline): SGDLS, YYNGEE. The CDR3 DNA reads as TGTGCCAGCAGCGTGGGGACAGGGGCCTACGAGCAGTACTTC. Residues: CASSVGTGAYEQYF.

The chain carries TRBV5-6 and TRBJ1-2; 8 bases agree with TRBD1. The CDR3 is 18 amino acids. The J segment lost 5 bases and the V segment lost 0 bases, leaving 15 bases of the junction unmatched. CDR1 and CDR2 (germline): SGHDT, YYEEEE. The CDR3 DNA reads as TGTGCCAGCAGCTTGGACGGCGTACAGGGGGGACTTCGGTATGGCTACACCTTC. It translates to CASSLDGVQGGLRYGYTF. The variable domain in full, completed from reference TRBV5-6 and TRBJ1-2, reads DAGVTQSPTHLIKTRGQQVTLRCSPKSGHDTVSWYQQALGQGPQFIFQYYEEEERQRGNFPDRFSGHQFPNYSSELNVNALLLGDSALYLCASSLDGVQGGLRYGYTFGSGTRLTVV.

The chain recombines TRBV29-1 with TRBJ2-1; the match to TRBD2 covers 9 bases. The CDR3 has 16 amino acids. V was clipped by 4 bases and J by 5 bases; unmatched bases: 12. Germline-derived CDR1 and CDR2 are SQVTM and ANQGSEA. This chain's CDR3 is CSVVGASSGDNNEQFF. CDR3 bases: TGCAGCGTTGTTGGGGCTTCTAGCGGGGATAACAATGAGCAGTTCTTC.

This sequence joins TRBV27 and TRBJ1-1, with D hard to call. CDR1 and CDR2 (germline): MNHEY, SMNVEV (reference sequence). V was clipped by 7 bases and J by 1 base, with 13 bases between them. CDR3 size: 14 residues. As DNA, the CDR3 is TGTGCCAGCACGGCTGACATGTCGAACACTGAAGCTTTCTTT. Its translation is CASTADMSNTEAFF.

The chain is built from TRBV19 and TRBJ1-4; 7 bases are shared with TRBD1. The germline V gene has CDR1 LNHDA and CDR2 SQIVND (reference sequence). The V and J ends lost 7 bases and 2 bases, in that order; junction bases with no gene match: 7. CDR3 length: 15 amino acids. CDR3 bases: TGTGCCAGTACTCCCACAGGGGTGACTAATGAAAAACTGTTTTTT. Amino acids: CASTPTGVTNEKLFF.

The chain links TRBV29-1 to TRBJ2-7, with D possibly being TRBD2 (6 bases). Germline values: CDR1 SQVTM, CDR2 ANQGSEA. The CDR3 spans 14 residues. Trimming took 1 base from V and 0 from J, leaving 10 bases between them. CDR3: CSVEGLADSYEQYF. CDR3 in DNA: TGCAGCGTTGAAGGCTTAGCGGACTCCTACGAGCAGTACTTC.

The chain's CDR3 is CASSQGILPEAETQYF. The CDR3 DNA reads as TGCGCCAGCAGCCAAGGGATACTCCCAGAGGCGGAGACCCAGTACTTC. The gene calls are TRBV4-1 and TRBJ2-5; D remains ambiguous. CDR1 MGHRA and CDR2 YSYEKL come from the germline V gene. The V gene lost 1 base and the J gene lost 5 bases, with 17 bases spanning the gap. The CDR3 is 16 residues long.

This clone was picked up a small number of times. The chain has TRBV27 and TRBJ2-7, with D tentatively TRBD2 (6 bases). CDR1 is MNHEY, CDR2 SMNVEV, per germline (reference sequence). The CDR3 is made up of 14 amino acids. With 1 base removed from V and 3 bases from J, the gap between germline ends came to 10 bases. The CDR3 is CASSLLRGYYEQYF. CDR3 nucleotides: TGTGCCAGCAGTTTATTGCGGGGATACTACGAGCAGTACTTC.

The CDR3: CASSLGDSTYEQYF. The DNA for the CDR3 is TGTGCCAGCAGCCTTGGGGACAGCACCTACGAGCAGTACTTC. The chain is built from TRBV5-6 and TRBJ2-7, with 7 bases matching TRBD1. The ends lost 4 bases at V and 2 bases at J; junction bases unmatched: 6. This CDR3 is built from 14 residues. CDR1 SGHDT and CDR2 YYEEEE come from the germline V gene.

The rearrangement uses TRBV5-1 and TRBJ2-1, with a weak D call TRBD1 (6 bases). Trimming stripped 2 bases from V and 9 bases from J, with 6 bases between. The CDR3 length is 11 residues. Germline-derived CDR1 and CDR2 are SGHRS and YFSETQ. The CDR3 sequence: CASSLGGEQFF. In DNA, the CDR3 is TGCGCCAGCAGCTTAGGGGGTGAGCAGTTCTTC.

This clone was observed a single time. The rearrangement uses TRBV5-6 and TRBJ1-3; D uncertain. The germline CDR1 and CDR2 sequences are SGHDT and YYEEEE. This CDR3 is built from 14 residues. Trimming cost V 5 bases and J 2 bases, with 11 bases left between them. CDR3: CASRNGRTGNTIYF. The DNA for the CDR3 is TGTGCCAGCAGAAACGGACGGACTGGAAACACCATATATTTT.

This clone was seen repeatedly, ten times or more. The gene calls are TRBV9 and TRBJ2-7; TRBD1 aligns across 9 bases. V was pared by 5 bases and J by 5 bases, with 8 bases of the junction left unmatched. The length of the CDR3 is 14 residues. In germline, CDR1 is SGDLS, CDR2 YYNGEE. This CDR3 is CASSYGTGRNEQYF. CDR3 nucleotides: TGTGCCAGCAGTTACGGGACAGGGAGGAACGAGCAGTACTTC.

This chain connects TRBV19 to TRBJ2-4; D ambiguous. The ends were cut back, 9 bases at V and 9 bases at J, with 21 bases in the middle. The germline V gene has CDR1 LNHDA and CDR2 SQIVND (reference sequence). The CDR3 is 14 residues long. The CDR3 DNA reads TGTGCCAGCACTCTTCATAGGCCCCCCGGCATTCAGTACTTC. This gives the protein CASTLHRPPGIQYF.

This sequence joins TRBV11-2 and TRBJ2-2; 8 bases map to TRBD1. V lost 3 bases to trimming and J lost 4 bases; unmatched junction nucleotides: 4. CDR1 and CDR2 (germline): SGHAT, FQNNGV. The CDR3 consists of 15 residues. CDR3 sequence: CASSFDRGFTGELFF. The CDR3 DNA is TGTGCCAGCAGCTTTGACAGGGGATTCACCGGGGAGCTGTTTTTT.

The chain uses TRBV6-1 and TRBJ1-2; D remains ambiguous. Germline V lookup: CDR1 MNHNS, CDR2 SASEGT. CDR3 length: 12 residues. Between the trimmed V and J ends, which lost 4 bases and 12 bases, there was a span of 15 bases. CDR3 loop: CASSVYSTLHTF. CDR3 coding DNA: TGTGCCAGCAGTGTGTACAGCACGCTCCACACCTTC.